The clone carrying this TCR beta chain was picked up one time. Its antigen is not known. The entry originates in a study of T cell responses to AZD1222 COVID-19 vaccine. Study results and limitations: At baseline, just five to seven AZD1222 recipients tested seropositive. Variant regions that are unmutated are reportedly the target of nearly half of spike-specific TCRs.

This table comes from immunoSEQ multiplex PCR, and its TCRdb copy is limited to in-frame clones, with some not included. The table lists some 84,000 clones, around 88% of them singletons. CDR1 is MNHEY, CDR2 SVGAGI, per germline. This CDR3 spans 13 amino acids. The V and J ends lost 6 bases and 0 bases respectively, with 6 bases between them. The receptor comes from an adult who received the AZD1222 COVID-19 vaccine. V usage is TRBV6-5 and J usage is TRBJ1-5, with unresolved D. The input for sequencing was peripheral blood, taken 28 days after the second AZD1222 dose. The CDR3 nucleotides are TGTGCCAGCAGCAAGTTTAGCAATCAGCCCCAGCATTTT. It specifies CASSKFSNQPQHF.